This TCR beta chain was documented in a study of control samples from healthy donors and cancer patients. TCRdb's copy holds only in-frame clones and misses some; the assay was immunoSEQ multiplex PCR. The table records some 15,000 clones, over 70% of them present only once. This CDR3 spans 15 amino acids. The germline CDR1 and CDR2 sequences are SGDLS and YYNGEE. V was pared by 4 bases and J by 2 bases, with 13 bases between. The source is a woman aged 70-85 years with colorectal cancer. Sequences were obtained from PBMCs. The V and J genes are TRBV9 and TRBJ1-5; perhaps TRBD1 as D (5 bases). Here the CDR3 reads CASSLGGEGNQPQHF. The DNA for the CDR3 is TGTGCCAGCAGCCTAGGAGGGGAAGGCAATCAGCCCCAGCATTTT.